The sequence of this T cell receptor (beta chain) was determined in a study of vaccination effects on CD4 cells after COVID-19. The data were produced by immunoSEQ multiplex PCR, yet TCRdb's version contains in-frame clones alone and is incomplete. Of roughly 14,000 clones in the sample, 76% were seen once. Viral peptide pool expansion of antigen-specific CD4+ T cells preceded sequencing in the ViraFEST assay. Subsequent to a culture period of around eleven days, CD4+ T cells were isolated. Wells containing two million PBMC each were cultured with around 10 IU/ml IL-2 and 8 to 10 ug/ml peptides. CDR1 is GTSNPN and CDR2 is SVGIG in the germline V gene (reference sequence). This CDR3 is built from 14 residues. V gave up 3 bases and J gave up 3 bases; unmatched junction bases: 5. Remarks on this clone: Antigen: not known.

The input for sequencing was CD4+ T cells from PBMCs cultured with HCoV-229E spike peptides, taken before COVID-19 vaccination. This clonotype was obtained from a human donor who received a COVID-19 vaccine. The genes are TRBV30 and TRBJ2-1, with 7 positions matching TRBD2. The CDR3 bases are TGTGCCTGGAGCACGGGGGGAAGCTACAATGAGCAGTTCTTC. Amino acids: CAWSTGGSYNEQFF.